These 27 T cell receptor beta chains came from one sample sequenced in a study of T cell changes during pregnancy in multiple sclerosis. Libraries were prepared by immunoSEQ multiplex PCR; TCRdb keeps only in-frame clonotypes and omits some of them. Of some 30,000 clones in the sample, 91% were seen once. This specimen consisted of CD8+ T cells from peripheral blood mononuclear cells, obtained in the second trimester of pregnancy. These receptors were taken from a female donor in good health, enrolled as a control in a pregnancy study.

This clone was observed a single time. The chain joins TRBV6-1 to TRBJ1-1, with D perhaps TRBD1 (6 bases). The CDR3 is 14 amino acids. V lost 8 bases, J lost 2 bases, and 15 bases lay in between. The germline CDR1 and CDR2 sequences are MNHNS and SASEGT. This chain's CDR3 is CASVLLGGNTEAFF. The CDR3 region has the DNA TGTGCCAGCGTCCTTCTAGGGGGTAACACTGAAGCTTTCTTT.

This chain uses TRBV11-3 with TRBJ1-2, with TRBD1 matching 9 bases. Per germline, CDR1 SGHNT and CDR2 YENEEA. The CDR3 has 17 residues. The V and J ends lost 4 bases and 7 bases, in that order; junction bases with no gene match: 16. For the CDR3, the DNA is TGTGCCAGCAGCTCTTACAGGGACAGGGAGTTTGCCTCTGGCTACACCTTC. Translating it yields CASSSYRDREFASGYTF.

The rearrangement joins TRBV30 to TRBJ2-1, with D perhaps matching TRBD2 (6 bases). Germline V gene lookup returns CDR1 GTSNPN and CDR2 SVGIG (reference sequence). The CDR3 is 14 residues long. The V end lost 5 bases, the J end lost 3 bases, and 14 bases lay between the germline ends. The CDR3 reads CAWGAGRSYNEQFF. CDR3 DNA sequence: TGTGCCTGGGGGGCGGGACGTAGCTACAATGAGCAGTTCTTC. Together with reference TRBV30 and TRBJ2-1, the CDR3 gives the full variable domain: SQTIHQWPATLVQPVGSPLSLECTVEGTSNPNLYWYRQAAGRGLQLLFYSVGIGQISSEVPQNLSASRPQDRQFILSSKKLLLSDSGFYLCAWGAGRSYNEQFFGPGTRLTVL.

The gene calls are TRBV5-6 and TRBJ2-1, with 7 bases aligning to TRBD2. CDR1 and CDR2 from the germline V gene are SGHDT and YYEEEE. The CDR3 runs 16 residues. Germline trimming cut 0 bases from V and 6 bases from J; bases unmatched to any gene: 9. The CDR3 coding sequence is TGTGCCAGCAGCTTGGCATATGGGGGGGTCGGCAATGAGCAGTTCTTC. This sequence encodes CASSLAYGGVGNEQFF.

The gene calls are TRBV6-4 and TRBJ2-3, with D maybe TRBD1 (5 bases). V was shortened by 2 bases and J by 0 bases, with 9 bases between the two germline ends. CDR1 is MRHNA and CDR2 is SNTAGT in the germline V gene. The CDR3 has 15 residues. CDR3 sequence (DNA): TGTGCCAGCAGTGACAGTAGGGGCAGCACAGATACGCAGTATTTT. It specifies CASSDSRGSTDTQYF.

The chain has TRBV7-9 and TRBJ2-5; the D is unclear. The CDR3 consists of 13 residues. Trimming took off 5 bases at V and 3 bases at J, with 10 bases between the two ends. Germline V gene data show CDR1 as SEHNR and CDR2 as FQNEAQ (reference sequence). The CDR3 sequence: CASSPDTKETQYF. The CDR3, as DNA: TGTGCCAGCAGCCCTGACACGAAAGAGACCCAGTACTTC.

The rearrangement joins TRBV19 to TRBJ1-1; D possibly corresponds to TRBD1 (5 bases). The CDR3 is made up of 12 amino acids. Per germline, CDR1 LNHDA and CDR2 SQIVND (reference sequence). Trimming removed 3 bases at V and 11 bases at J, with 13 bases between. CDR3 amino acids: CASSIGGSEAFF. In DNA, the CDR3 is TGTGCCAGTAGTATCGGGGGGAGTGAGGCTTTCTTT. Filled out from reference TRBV19 and TRBJ1-1, the complete variable domain reads DGGITQSPKYLFRKEGQNVTLSCEQNLNHDAMYWYRQDPGQGLRLIYYSQIVNDFQKGDIAEGYSVSREKKESFPLTVTSAQKNPTAFYLCASSIGGSEAFFGQGTRLTVV.

This chain connects TRBV27 to TRBJ2-7; 8 bases agree with TRBD2. Germline CDR1 reads MNHEY; CDR2 reads SMNVEV (reference sequence). With V trimmed by 2 bases and J by 4 bases, 10 bases remained unmatched. The CDR3 runs 16 residues. CDR3 sequence: CASSLSSGGKAYEQYF. The CDR3 DNA reads as TGTGCCAGCAGTTTAAGTTCGGGGGGGAAGGCATACGAGCAGTACTTC.

The chain has TRBV27 and TRBJ1-1; TRBD1 might be the D (6 bases). CDR1 is MNHEY, CDR2 SMNVEV, per germline (reference sequence). The CDR3 runs to 16 residues. Trimming left V 5 bases short and J 0 bases short, with 16 bases between. The CDR3 DNA reads as TGTGCCAGCAGTCCTCATACAGGGAGCATGAACACTGAAGCTTTCTTT. It is translated as CASSPHTGSMNTEAFF.

The chain joins TRBV25-1 to TRBJ1-1; D remains unclear. This CDR3 region has 11 residues. In germline, CDR1 is MGHDK, CDR2 SYGVNS. The V end was cut by 6 bases, the J end by 7 bases, with 9 bases between. The CDR3 bases are TGTGCCAGCAGGTCAGATTTTGAAGCTTTCTTT. Protein sequence: CASRSDFEAFF.

The chain employs TRBV30 and TRBJ1-1, with a weak D call TRBD1 (6 bases). V dropped 4 bases and J dropped 3 bases, with 15 bases sitting between them. The CDR3 extends over 14 amino acids. The germline V gene has CDR1 GTSNPN and CDR2 SVGIG (reference sequence). CDR3: CAWTLQGGDTEAFF. The CDR3 DNA is TGTGCCTGGACCCTACAGGGTGGCGACACTGAAGCTTTCTTT.

The gene calls are TRBV7-9 and TRBJ2-7, with 11 bases identical to TRBD1. V shed 1 base, J shed 4 bases, and the junction held 3 bases outside the gene matches. This CDR3 spans 15 amino acids. CDR1 is SEHNR, CDR2 FQNEAQ, per germline (reference sequence). CDR3 region: CASSLVGTGGYEQYF. CDR3 bases: TGTGCCAGCAGCTTAGTCGGGACAGGGGGATACGAGCAGTACTTC. Together with reference TRBV7-9 and TRBJ2-7, the CDR3 gives the full variable domain: DTGVSQNPRHKITKRGQNVTFRCDPISEHNRLYWYRQTLGQGPEFLTYFQNEAQLEKSRLLSDRFSAERPKGSFSTLEIQRTEQGDSAMYLCASSLVGTGGYEQYFGPGTRLTVT.

CDR3 loop: CASSGVGEGTEAFF. In nucleotides, the CDR3 is TGTGCCAGCAGCGGGGTTGGGGAGGGAACTGAAGCTTTCTTT. The chain combines TRBV27 with TRBJ1-1; D not resolved. Trimming removed 6 bases at V and 5 bases at J, with 16 bases between. CDR1 and CDR2 from the germline V gene are MNHEY and SMNVEV (reference sequence). The CDR3 contains 14 residues.

The chain is built from TRBV11-3 and TRBJ2-7; 8 positions agree with TRBD1. J lost 3 bases, V lost 6 bases, and 13 bases had no gene match. From germline, CDR1 is SGHNT and CDR2 YENEEA. CDR3 length equals 16 residues. As DNA, the CDR3 is TGTGCCAGCAGACTTGGACAGGGTCGATCTAACTACGAGCAGTACTTC. Translation gives CASRLGQGRSNYEQYF.

The chain couples TRBV9 to TRBJ2-3, with TRBD2 as a possible D gene (5 bases). The germline gives CDR1 SGDLS, CDR2 YYNGEE. V was cut by 3 bases and J by 2 bases, with 16 bases left in between. There are 16 residues in the CDR3. The CDR3 loop is CASSALSSTYTDTQYF. CDR3 bases: TGTGCCAGCAGCGCCCTTTCTAGCACCTACACAGATACGCAGTATTTT.

The rearrangement links TRBV9 to TRBJ1-5; perhaps TRBD1 as D (6 bases). CDR1 is SGDLS, CDR2 YYNGEE, per germline. The V and J ends lost 7 bases and 0 bases respectively, with 11 bases between them. The CDR3 length is 14 residues. Written as DNA, the CDR3 is TGTGCCAGCTCGGCAGGGGATAGCAATCAGCCCCAGCATTTT. This translates into CASSAGDSNQPQHF.

This clone appeared once. CDR3 nucleotides: TGTGCCAGCAATGCCGACAGGGGCAACTATGGCTACACCTTC. Its protein is CASNADRGNYGYTF. The genes are TRBV6-5 and TRBJ1-2; TRBD1 matches at 8 bases. Trimming cost V 7 bases and J 2 bases; bases outside gene matches: 6. Germline values: CDR1 MNHEY, CDR2 SVGAGI. This CDR3 contains 14 residues.

The rearrangement links TRBV9 to TRBJ2-1; 7 bases align to TRBD1. The CDR3 sequence is 14 residues long. J gave up 8 bases and V 0 bases, and 5 bases lay outside the gene matches. CDR1 and CDR2 (germline): SGDLS, YYNGEE. The CDR3 region is CASSVDRQGDEQFF. The CDR3 DNA reads TGTGCCAGCAGCGTAGATCGACAGGGCGATGAGCAGTTCTTC.

The genes are TRBV5-6 and TRBJ2-7, with 8 bases lining up with TRBD1. The CDR3 has 14 residues. After removal of 4 bases from V and 3 bases from J, the junction contained 6 bases not matched to a gene. The germline gives CDR1 SGHDT, CDR2 YYEEEE. The CDR3 nucleotides are TGTGCCAGCAGCCTTGGACAGGGTATCTACGAGCAGTACTTC. Its translation: CASSLGQGIYEQYF.

The chain is built from TRBV14 and TRBJ2-2; the match to TRBD1 covers 7 bases. The trim removed 0 bases at V and 4 bases at J, leaving 11 bases unmatched. The CDR3 has 18 residues. Germline loops: CDR1 SGHDN, CDR2 FVKESK. CDR3 in amino acids: CASSQESLPRGSTGELFF. In DNA form, the CDR3 reads TGTGCCAGCAGCCAAGAAAGTCTCCCCAGGGGGAGCACCGGGGAGCTGTTTTTT.

The rearrangement uses TRBV13 and TRBJ1-5; D is undetermined. This CDR3 is built from 13 residues. The germline gives CDR1 PRHDT, CDR2 FYEKMQ (reference sequence). Trimming left V 3 bases short and J 4 bases short, with 7 bases between. CDR3 amino acids: CASSFSGNQPQHF. As DNA, the CDR3 is TGTGCCAGCAGCTTTAGCGGAAATCAGCCCCAGCATTTT.

V is TRBV4-3 and J is TRBJ1-2, with D hard to call. Germline loops: CDR1 LGHNA, CDR2 YSLEER. Between the trimmed V and J ends, which lost 1 base and 0 bases, there was a span of 9 bases. The CDR3 consists of 15 residues. The CDR3 nucleotides are TGCGCCAGCAGCCAAGGCGCAAACTCTAACTATGGCTACACCTTC. Translating gives CASSQGANSNYGYTF.

V and J are TRBV4-2 and TRBJ1-5, with 7 bases matching TRBD1. The junction had 6 bases not matched to a gene; V was cut back by 3 bases and J by 4 bases. Germline CDR1 is LGHNA and CDR2 is YNFKEQ. There are 15 residues in the CDR3. In DNA, the CDR3 is TGTGCCAGCAGCCAGACGACAGGGACAAATCAGCCCCAGCATTTT. Protein product: CASSQTTGTNQPQHF.

The chain recombines TRBV7-9 with TRBJ2-1; D might be TRBD1 (5 bases). V gave up 5 bases and J gave up 5 bases, with 19 bases separating them. The CDR3 runs 16 residues. CDR1 is SEHNR and CDR2 is FQNEAQ in the germline V gene (reference sequence). The CDR3 protein is CASSANVGYRHNEQFF. The CDR3 bases are TGTGCCAGCAGCGCGAACGTGGGTTACAGGCACAATGAGCAGTTCTTC.

This chain joins TRBV18 and TRBJ2-5, with TRBD1 as a possible D gene (5 bases). V was pared by 3 bases and J by 1 base, with 15 bases between. The CDR3 length is 16 residues. Germline V lookup: CDR1 KGHSH, CDR2 LQKENI. The CDR3 is CASSPGPDWGQETQYF. The DNA for the CDR3 is TGTGCCAGCTCACCGGGGCCCGACTGGGGCCAAGAGACCCAGTACTTC. The full variable domain, with the rest looked up from reference TRBV18 and TRBJ2-5, is NAGVMQNPRHLVRRRGQEARLRCSPMKGHSHVYWYRQLPEEGLKFMVYLQKENIIDESGMPKERFSAEFPKEGPSILRIQQVVRGDSAAYFCASSPGPDWGQETQYFGPGTRLLVL.

The chain has TRBV19 and TRBJ1-6, with unresolved D. The V end was cut by 5 bases, the J end by 7 bases, with 12 bases between. The CDR3 has 14 residues. Germline CDR1 is LNHDA and CDR2 is SQIVND (reference sequence). CDR3 amino acids: CASSEPGWNSPLHF. The CDR3 DNA reads as TGTGCCAGTAGTGAGCCGGGATGGAATTCACCCCTCCACTTT.

The rearrangement links TRBV27 to TRBJ2-5, with 7 bases fitting TRBD1. Per the germline V gene, CDR1 is MNHEY and CDR2 is SMNVEV (reference sequence). This CDR3 has 13 residues. V lost 3 bases to trimming and J lost 4 bases; unmatched junction nucleotides: 2. The CDR3 reads CASSLTGLETQYF. The CDR3 DNA reads TGTGCCAGCAGTTTGACAGGGTTAGAGACCCAGTACTTC.